This T cell receptor (beta chain) was found in a study of blood T cell repertoires in COVID-19. Study-wide context: Specimens from acute and convalescent COVID-19 originated in the United States, Italy and Spain. Sample material is recorded as cDNA or gDNA derived from T cells, B-cell-depleted T cells, or PBMCs.

Methods used by the authors: Reference gene primer amplification gave estimated nucleated cell counts. Assay used: immunoSEQ multiplex PCR; TCRdb lists only in-frame clones, some missing. That table is the source of V, J and clone size, and D and trimming were worked out from the DNA. The table includes approximately 68,000 clones, 88% detected once. CDR1 is MDHEN and CDR2 is SYDVKM in the germline V gene. Trimming took off 3 bases at V and 2 bases at J, with 13 bases between the two ends. The CDR3 runs 16 residues. This chain connects TRBV28 to TRBJ1-4, with D tentatively TRBD1 (6 bases). Specimen: peripheral blood. The clonotype was recovered from a man aged 65 to 79 with active or convalescent COVID-19. CDR3 nucleotide sequence: TGTGCCAGCAGTTTCCTTAGGGGGACGACTAATGAAAAACTGTTTTTT. This sequence encodes CASSFLRGTTNEKLFF.